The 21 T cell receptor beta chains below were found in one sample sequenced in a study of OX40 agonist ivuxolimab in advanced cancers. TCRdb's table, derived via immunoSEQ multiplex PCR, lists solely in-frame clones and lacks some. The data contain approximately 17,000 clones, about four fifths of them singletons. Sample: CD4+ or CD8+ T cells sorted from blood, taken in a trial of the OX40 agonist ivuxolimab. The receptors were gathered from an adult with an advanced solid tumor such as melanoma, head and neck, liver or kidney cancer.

The CDR3 region is CATSKRDRNNEQFF. The CDR3 nucleotides read TGTGCCACCAGCAAAAGGGACAGAAACAATGAGCAGTTCTTC. V usage is TRBV15 and J usage is TRBJ2-1, with TRBD1 matching 7 bases. The CDR3 has 14 amino acids. V shed 4 bases and J 5 bases; nucleotides not matched to a gene: 5. CDR1 LNHNV and CDR2 YYDKDF come from the germline V gene (reference sequence).

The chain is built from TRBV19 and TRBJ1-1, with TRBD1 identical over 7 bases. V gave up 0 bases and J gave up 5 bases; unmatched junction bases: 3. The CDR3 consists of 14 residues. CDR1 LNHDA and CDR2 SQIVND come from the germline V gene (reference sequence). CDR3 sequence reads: CASSIDPTGTEAFF. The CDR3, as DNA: TGTGCCAGTAGTATAGATCCGACAGGGACTGAAGCTTTCTTT.

As DNA, the CDR3 is TGTGCCAGCAGTTACTCGTGGGCGGCTAGCTACGAGCAGTACTTC. This sequence encodes CASSYSWAASYEQYF. The genes are TRBV6-5 and TRBJ2-5; D uncertain. The DNA matches TRBJ2-7 better at its end, which makes the J call doubtful. Germline V gene data show CDR1 as MNHEY and CDR2 as SVGAGI. The CDR3 is 15 amino acids.

The DNA of the CDR3 is TGTGCCAGCAGTCGGGGAACCGGGACAGCCCTATATGGCTACACCTTC. Residues: CASSRGTGTALYGYTF. The V gene is TRBV27, the J gene TRBJ1-2; TRBD1 matches at 7 bases. The CDR3 sequence is 16 residues long. Germline CDR1 and CDR2: MNHEY and SMNVEV (reference sequence). V was pared by 5 bases and J by 5 bases, with 14 bases of the junction left unmatched.

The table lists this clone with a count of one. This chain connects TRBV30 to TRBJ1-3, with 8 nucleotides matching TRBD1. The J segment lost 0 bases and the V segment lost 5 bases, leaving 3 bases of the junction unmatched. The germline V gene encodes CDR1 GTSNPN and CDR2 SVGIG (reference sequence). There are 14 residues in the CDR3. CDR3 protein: CAWDRGNSGNTIYF. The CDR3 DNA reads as TGTGCCTGGGACAGGGGCAACTCTGGAAACACCATATATTTT.

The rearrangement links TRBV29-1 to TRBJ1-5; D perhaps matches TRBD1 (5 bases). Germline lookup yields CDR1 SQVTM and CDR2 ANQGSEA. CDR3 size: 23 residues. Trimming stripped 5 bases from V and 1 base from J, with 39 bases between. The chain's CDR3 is CSVLIGRGCLAREGTKSNQPQHF. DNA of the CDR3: TGCAGCGTTTTAATCGGACGGGGGTGTCTGGCCAGGGAAGGTACGAAAAGCAATCAGCCCCAGCATTTT. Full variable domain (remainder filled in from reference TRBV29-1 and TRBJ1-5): SAVISQKPSRDICQRGTSLTIQCQVDSQVTMMFWYRQQPGQSLTLIATANQGSEATYESGFVIDKFPISRPNLTFSTLTVSNMSPEDSSIYLCSVLIGRGCLAREGTKSNQPQHFGDGTRLSIL.

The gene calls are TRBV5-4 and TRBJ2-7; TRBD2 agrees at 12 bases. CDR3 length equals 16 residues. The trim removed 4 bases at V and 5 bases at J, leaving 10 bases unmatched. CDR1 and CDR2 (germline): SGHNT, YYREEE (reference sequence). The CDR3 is CASSDGLAGLMDEQYF. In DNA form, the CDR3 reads TGTGCCAGCAGCGACGGACTAGCGGGATTAATGGACGAGCAGTACTTC.

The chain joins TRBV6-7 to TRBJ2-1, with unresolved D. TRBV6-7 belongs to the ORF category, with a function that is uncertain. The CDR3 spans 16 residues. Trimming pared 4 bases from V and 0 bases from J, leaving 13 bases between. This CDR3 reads CASSFLKASSYNEQFF. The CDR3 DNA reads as TGTGCCAGCAGTTTCTTAAAGGCTAGCTCCTACAATGAGCAGTTCTTC.

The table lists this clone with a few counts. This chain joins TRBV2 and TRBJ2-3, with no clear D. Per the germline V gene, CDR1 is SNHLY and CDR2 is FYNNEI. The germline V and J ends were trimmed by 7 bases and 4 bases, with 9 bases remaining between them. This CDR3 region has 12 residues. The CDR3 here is CASKLEADTQYF. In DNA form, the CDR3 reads TGTGCCAGCAAATTAGAGGCAGATACGCAGTATTTT.

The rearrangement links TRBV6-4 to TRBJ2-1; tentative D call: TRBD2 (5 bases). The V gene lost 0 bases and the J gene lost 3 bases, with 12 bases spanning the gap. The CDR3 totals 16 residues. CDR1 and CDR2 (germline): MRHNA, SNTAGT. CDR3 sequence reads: CASSDSPAALYNEQFF. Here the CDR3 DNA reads TGTGCCAGCAGTGACTCGCCAGCGGCCCTCTACAATGAGCAGTTCTTC.

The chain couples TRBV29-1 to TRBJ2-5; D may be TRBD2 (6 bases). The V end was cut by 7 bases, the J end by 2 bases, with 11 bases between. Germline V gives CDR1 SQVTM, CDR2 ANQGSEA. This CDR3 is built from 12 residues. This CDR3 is CSDRDFQETQYF. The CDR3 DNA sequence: TGCAGCGATCGGGACTTTCAAGAGACCCAGTACTTC.

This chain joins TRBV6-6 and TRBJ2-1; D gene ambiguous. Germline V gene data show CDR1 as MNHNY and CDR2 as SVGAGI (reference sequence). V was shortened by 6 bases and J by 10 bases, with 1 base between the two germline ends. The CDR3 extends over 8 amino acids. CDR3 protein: CASSEQFF. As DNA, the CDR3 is TGTGCCAGCAGCGAGCAGTTCTTC.

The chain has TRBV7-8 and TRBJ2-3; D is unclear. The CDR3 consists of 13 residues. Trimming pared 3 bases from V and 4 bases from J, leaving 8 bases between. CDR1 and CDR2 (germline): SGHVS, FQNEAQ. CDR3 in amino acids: CASSLPRSDTQYF. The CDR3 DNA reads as TGTGCCAGCAGCTTGCCTAGGTCAGATACGCAGTATTTT.

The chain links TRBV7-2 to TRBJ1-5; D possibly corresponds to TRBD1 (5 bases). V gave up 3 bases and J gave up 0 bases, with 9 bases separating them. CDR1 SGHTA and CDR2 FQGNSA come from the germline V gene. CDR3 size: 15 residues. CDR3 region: CASSLAGYSNQPQHF. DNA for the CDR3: TGTGCCAGCAGCTTGGCAGGGTATAGCAATCAGCCCCAGCATTTT. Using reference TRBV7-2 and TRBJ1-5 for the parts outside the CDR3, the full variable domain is GAGVSQSPSNKVTEKGKDVELRCDPISGHTALYWYRQSLGQGLEFLIYFQGNSAPDKSGLPSDRFSAERTGGSVSTLTIQRTQQEDSAVYLCASSLAGYSNQPQHFGDGTRLSIL.

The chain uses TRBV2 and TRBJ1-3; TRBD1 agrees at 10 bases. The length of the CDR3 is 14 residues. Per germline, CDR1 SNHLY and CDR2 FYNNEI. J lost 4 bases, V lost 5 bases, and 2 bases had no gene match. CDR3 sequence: CASSRTGGGNTIYF. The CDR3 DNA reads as TGTGCCAGCAGTCGGACAGGGGGAGGAAACACCATATATTTT.

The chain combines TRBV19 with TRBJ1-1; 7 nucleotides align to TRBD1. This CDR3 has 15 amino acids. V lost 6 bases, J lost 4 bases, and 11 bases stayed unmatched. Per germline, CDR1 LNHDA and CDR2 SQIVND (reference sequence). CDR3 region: CASSILDRDFTEAFF. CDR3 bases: TGTGCCAGTAGCATTCTTGACAGGGACTTCACTGAAGCTTTCTTT.

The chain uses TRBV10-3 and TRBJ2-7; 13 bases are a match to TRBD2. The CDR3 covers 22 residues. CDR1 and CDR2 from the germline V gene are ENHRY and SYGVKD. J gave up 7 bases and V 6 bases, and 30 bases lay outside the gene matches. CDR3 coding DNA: TGTGCCATCAGCGGCGTGGACAGGGGCGGACTAGCGGGAGCCTGGGGGTCGAGGGAGCAGTACTTC. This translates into CAISGVDRGGLAGAWGSREQYF.

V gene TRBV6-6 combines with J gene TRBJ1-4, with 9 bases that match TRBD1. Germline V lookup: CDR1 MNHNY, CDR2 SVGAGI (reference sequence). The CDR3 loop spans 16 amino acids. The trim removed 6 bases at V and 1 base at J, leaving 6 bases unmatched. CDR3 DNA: TGTGCCAGCAGAAAAACAGGGGGCGAAACTAATGAAAAACTGTTTTTT. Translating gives CASRKTGGETNEKLFF.

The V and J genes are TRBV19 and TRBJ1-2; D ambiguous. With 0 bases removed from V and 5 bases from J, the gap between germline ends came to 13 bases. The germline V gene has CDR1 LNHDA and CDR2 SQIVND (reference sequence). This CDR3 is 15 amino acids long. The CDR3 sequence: CASSIDLRKRYGYTF. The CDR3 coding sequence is TGTGCCAGTAGTATAGATCTCCGAAAGCGGTATGGCTACACCTTC.

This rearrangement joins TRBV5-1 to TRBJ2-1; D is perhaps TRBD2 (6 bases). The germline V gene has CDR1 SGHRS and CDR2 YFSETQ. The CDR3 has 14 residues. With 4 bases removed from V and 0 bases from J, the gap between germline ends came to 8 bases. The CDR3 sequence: CASSGGSSYNEQFF. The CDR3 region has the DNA TGCGCCAGCAGCGGGGGGAGCTCCTACAATGAGCAGTTCTTC.

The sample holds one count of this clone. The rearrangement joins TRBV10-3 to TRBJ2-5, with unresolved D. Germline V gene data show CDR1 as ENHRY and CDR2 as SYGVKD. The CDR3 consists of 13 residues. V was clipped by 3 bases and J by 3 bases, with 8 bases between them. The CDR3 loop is CAISDPRKETQYF. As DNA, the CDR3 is TGTGCCATCAGTGATCCCCGAAAAGAGACCCAGTACTTC.